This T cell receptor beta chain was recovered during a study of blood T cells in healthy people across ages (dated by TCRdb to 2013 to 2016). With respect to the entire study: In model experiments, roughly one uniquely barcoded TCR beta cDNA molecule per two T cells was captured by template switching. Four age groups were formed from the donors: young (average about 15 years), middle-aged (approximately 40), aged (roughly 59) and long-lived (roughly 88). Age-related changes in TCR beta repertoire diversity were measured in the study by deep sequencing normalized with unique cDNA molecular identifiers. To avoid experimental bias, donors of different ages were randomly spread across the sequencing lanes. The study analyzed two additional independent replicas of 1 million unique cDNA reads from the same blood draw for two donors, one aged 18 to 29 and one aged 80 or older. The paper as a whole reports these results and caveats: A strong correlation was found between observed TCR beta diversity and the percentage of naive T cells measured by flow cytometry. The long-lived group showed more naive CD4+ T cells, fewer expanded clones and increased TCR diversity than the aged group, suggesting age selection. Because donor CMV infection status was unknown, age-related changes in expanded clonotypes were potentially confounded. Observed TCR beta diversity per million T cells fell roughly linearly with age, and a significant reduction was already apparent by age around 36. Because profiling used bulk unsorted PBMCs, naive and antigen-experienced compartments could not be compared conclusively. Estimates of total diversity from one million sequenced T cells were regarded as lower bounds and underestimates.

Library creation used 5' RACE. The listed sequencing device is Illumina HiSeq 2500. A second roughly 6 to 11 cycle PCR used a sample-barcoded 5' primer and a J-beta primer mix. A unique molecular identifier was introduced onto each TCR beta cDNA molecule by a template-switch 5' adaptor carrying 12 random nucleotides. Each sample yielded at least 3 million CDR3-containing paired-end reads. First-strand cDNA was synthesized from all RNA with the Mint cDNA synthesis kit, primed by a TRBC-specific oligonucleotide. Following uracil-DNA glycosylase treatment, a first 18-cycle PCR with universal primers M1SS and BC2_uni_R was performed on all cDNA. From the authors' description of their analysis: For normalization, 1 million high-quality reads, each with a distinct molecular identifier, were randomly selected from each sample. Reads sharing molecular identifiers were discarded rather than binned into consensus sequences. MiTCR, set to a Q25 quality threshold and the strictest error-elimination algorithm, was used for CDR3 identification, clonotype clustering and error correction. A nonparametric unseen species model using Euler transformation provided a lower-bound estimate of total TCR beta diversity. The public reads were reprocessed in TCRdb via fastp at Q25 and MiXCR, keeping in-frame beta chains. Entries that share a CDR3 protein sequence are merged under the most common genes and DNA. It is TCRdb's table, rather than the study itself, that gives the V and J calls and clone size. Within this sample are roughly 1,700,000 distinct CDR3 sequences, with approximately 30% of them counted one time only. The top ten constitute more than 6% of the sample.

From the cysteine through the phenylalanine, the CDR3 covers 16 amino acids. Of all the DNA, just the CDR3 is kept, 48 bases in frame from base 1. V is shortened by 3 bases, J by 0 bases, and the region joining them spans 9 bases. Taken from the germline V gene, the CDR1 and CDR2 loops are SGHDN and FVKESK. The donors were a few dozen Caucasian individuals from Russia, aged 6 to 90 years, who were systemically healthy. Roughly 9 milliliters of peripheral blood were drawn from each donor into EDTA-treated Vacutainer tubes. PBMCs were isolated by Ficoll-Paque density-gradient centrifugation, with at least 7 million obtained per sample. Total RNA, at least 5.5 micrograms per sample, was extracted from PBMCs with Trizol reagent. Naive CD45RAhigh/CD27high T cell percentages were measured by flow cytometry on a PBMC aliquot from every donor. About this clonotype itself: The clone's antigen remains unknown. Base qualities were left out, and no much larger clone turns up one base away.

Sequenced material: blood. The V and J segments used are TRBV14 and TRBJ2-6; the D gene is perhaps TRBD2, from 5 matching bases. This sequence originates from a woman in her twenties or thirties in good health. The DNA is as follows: TGTGCCAGCAGCCAGTGGGCGGGCTCTGGGGCCAACGTCCTGACTTTC. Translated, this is CASSQWAGSGANVLTF.